This T cell receptor beta chain was found in a study of blood T cell repertoires in COVID-19. Original data processing: Reference gene primer amplification in the assay estimated nucleated cell counts. TCRdb's copy holds only in-frame clones and misses some; the assay was immunoSEQ multiplex PCR. The DNA was the basis for D and trimming; V, J and clone size are from that table. The sample lists 150,000 to 200,000 clones, about 80% occurring once. Living in roughly 23 US areas, the participants were between 18 and 89 years of age. The CDR3 consists of 16 residues. CDR1 and CDR2 (germline): MNHEY, SMNVEV (reference sequence). The J segment lost 2 bases and the V segment lost 0 bases, leaving 7 bases of the junction unmatched.

The chain recombines TRBV27 with TRBJ2-7; 7 bases match TRBD1. This sequence originates from a man aged 45-60 years who had recovered from COVID-19. Sequencing used PBMCs or T cells enriched from blood (not recorded which). DNA of the CDR3: TGTGCCAGCAGTTTATCGTCGACAGGGTTTACCTACGAGCAGTACTTC. Translated, it gives CASSLSSTGFTYEQYF.